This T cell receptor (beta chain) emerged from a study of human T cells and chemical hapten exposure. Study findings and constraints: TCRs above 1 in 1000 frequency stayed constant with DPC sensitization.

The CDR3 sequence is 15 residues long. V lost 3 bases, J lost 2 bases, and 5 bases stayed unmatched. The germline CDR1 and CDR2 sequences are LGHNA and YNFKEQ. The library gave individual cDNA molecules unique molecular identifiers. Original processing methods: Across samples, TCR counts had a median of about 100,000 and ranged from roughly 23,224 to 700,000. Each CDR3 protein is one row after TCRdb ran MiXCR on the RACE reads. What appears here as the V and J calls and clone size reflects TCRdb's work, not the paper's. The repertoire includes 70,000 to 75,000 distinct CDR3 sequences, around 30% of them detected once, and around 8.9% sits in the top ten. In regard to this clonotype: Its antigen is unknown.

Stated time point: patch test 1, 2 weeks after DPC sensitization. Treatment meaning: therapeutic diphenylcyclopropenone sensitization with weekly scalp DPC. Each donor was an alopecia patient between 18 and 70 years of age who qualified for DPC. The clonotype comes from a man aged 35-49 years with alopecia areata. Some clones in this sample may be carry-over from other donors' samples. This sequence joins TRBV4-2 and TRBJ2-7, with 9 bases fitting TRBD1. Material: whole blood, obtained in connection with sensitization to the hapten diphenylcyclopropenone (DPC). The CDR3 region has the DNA TGTGCCAGCAGCCAGGCGGGGACAGGGACCTACGAGCAGTACTTC. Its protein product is CASSQAGTGTYEQYF.